This TCR beta chain was obtained from a study of CD8+CD57+ T cells in acquired aplastic anemia. Study-level information: Sorted CD4+ plus CD8+ cells gave DNA averaging roughly 3.5 ug.

Germline CDR1 reads SGHTA; CDR2 reads FQGNSA. The CDR3 sequence runs 15 residues, both termini included. Genomic DNA constituted the template upon which TCR beta VDJ and CDR3 profiling was performed. TCRdb recomputed calls from the reads with MiXCR, one row per CDR3 protein. The sample consists of hundreds of thousands of distinct CDR3 sequences, 60% to 80% of them appearing once. About this clonotype: Its matching antigen is unknown. No DNA is shown, since the ends of the CDR3 on it are uncertain; the CDR3 is the one TCRdb lists.

General study results and limits: Any difference that existed in CD8+ Simpson's diversity between patients and controls was not significant.

Material for sequencing was sorted CD4+, CD8+, or CD8+CD57+ T cells (not recorded which) from PBMCs. This TCR came from a human donor in good health, serving as a control. This chain joins TRBV7-2 and TRBJ1-6. The CDR3 loop is CASSPGLGSTPSVHF.